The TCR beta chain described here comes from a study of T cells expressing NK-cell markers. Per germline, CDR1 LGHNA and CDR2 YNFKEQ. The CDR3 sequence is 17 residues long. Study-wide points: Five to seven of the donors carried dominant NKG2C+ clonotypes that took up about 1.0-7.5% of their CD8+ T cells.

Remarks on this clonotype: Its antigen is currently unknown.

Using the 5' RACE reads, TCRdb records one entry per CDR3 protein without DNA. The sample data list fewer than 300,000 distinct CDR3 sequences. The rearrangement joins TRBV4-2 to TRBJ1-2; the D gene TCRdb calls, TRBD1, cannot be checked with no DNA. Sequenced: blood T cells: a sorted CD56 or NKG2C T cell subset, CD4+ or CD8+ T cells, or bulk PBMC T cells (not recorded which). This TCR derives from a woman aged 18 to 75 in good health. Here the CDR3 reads CASSQPADRGGDYGYTF.